One and the same sample provided the 12 T cell receptor beta chains below, sequenced in a study of control samples from healthy donors and cancer patients. Assay used: immunoSEQ multiplex PCR; TCRdb lists only in-frame clones, some missing. The table includes 110,000 to 150,000 clones, approximately 94% detected once. The sample consisted of blood. The receptor set was obtained from a man aged 35 to 55 in good health.

This clone was seen only once. The rearrangement links TRBV6-5 to TRBJ2-2, with D hard to call. Trimming left V 1 base short and J 6 bases short, with 12 bases between. The CDR3 totals 15 residues. The germline CDR1 and CDR2 sequences are MNHEY and SVGAGI. The CDR3 DNA sequence: TGTGCCAGCAGTTACTTGGCCGACGAGGCCGGGGAGCTGTTTTTT. This translates into CASSYLADEAGELFF.

The J gene is TRBJ2-5, the V gene TRBV9, with 8 bases aligning to TRBD2. This CDR3 has 13 amino acids. Germline V gives CDR1 SGDLS, CDR2 YYNGEE. With 2 bases clipped from V and 6 bases from J, the junction kept 3 bases outside the gene matches. The CDR3 DNA sequence: TGTGCCAGCAGCGTCAGCGGGAGCCAGACCCAGTACTTC. As protein: CASSVSGSQTQYF.

The chain links TRBV2 to TRBJ2-3; the D gene is possibly TRBD1 (6 bases). The CDR3 contains 13 residues. The V gene's germline CDR1 is SNHLY and CDR2 FYNNEI. Deletions cut 7 bases from V and 2 bases from J, with 10 bases between. The CDR3 spells CASIWDITDTQYF. DNA for the CDR3: TGTGCCAGCATTTGGGACATCACAGATACGCAGTATTTT.

The chain combines TRBV19 with TRBJ2-7; 9 bases align to TRBD1. The CDR3 consists of 14 residues. V trimming: 10 bases; J trimming: 5 bases; junction bases outside the gene matches: 12. Per germline, CDR1 LNHDA and CDR2 SQIVND (reference sequence). In DNA form, the CDR3 reads TGTGCCACTATCCCCTCACAGGGGGCCCACGAGCAGTACTTC. Its protein is CATIPSQGAHEQYF.

This chain joins TRBV9 and TRBJ2-1, with TRBD2 identical over 8 bases. Per germline, CDR1 SGDLS and CDR2 YYNGEE. Trimming took 1 base from V and 3 from J; bases not matched to a gene: 3. This CDR3 comprises 15 residues. In DNA form, the CDR3 reads TGTGCCAGCAGCGTAAGGAGCGGGGGCTACAATGAGCAGTTCTTC. Translation gives CASSVRSGGYNEQFF. Based on the CDR3 plus reference TRBV9 and TRBJ2-1, the full variable domain is DSGVTQTPKHLITATGQRVTLRCSPRSGDLSVYWYQQSLDQGLQFLIQYYNGEERAKGNILERFSAQQFPDLHSELNLSSLELGDSALYFCASSVRSGGYNEQFFGPGTRLTVL.

CDR3 nucleotide sequence: TGTGCCAGCAGCCTCTTGGGTCTAGACAGGGTAGGGAATGAGCAGTTCTTC. This encodes CASSLLGLDRVGNEQFF. J is TRBJ2-1 and V is TRBV5-4, with 7 positions matching TRBD1. The V gene end was trimmed by 4 bases and the J gene end by 7 bases; junction bases not matched to a gene: 17. In germline, CDR1 is SGHNT, CDR2 YYREEE (reference sequence). This CDR3 spans 17 amino acids. The full variable domain, rest sourced from reference TRBV5-4 and TRBJ2-1, is ETGVTQSPTHLIKTRGQQVTLRCSSQSGHNTVSWYQQALGQGPQFIFQYYREEENGRGNFPPRFSGLQFPNYSSELNVNALELDDSALYLCASSLLGLDRVGNEQFFGPGTRLTVL.

CDR3 coding DNA: TGTGCCAGCAGCTCCTCCGGTGGTAGCGGGGCATACAATGAGCAGTTCTTC. Protein product: CASSSSGGSGAYNEQFF. The gene calls are TRBV7-9 and TRBJ2-1; TRBD2 matches at 8 bases. The germline CDR1 and CDR2 sequences are SEHNR and FQNEAQ (reference sequence). J was trimmed by 4 bases and V by 4 bases; bases with no gene match: 12. The CDR3 has 17 residues.

A few counts support this clone. CDR3 sequence (DNA): TGCGCCAGCAGCTCCTCGACAGGGGTGTACGAGCAGTACTTC. Its translation: CASSSSTGVYEQYF. This chain uses TRBV5-1 with TRBJ2-7; 8 bases fit TRBD1. Trimming at V came to 3 bases and at J to 4 bases, leaving 6 bases not matched to a gene. Germline CDR1 reads SGHRS; CDR2 reads YFSETQ. The length of the CDR3 is 14 residues.

This chain uses TRBV5-6 with TRBJ2-2; perhaps TRBD1 as D (6 bases). Per germline, CDR1 SGHDT and CDR2 YYEEEE. V lost 5 bases and J lost 0, with 11 bases in between. The CDR3 length is 15 residues. The CDR3 bases are TGTGCCAGCAGTTACGGACAGCCGAACACCGGGGAGCTGTTTTTT. Protein product: CASSYGQPNTGELFF. Based on the CDR3 plus reference TRBV5-6 and TRBJ2-2, the full variable domain is DAGVTQSPTHLIKTRGQQVTLRCSPKSGHDTVSWYQQALGQGPQFIFQYYEEEERQRGNFPDRFSGHQFPNYSSELNVNALLLGDSALYLCASSYGQPNTGELFFGEGSRLTVL.

This clone was seen more than once but under ten times. This chain links TRBV7-3 with TRBJ1-1; possibly TRBD1 for D (5 bases). V lost 4 bases and J 4 bases, leaving 10 bases between the germline ends. The CDR3 spans 13 residues. Germline V gene sequence: CDR1 SGHTA, CDR2 FQGTGA. The CDR3 DNA sequence: TGTGCCAGCAGCTCTATGGGGCCCACTGAAGCTTTCTTT. Its translation: CASSSMGPTEAFF. Variable domain in full (rest from reference TRBV7-3 and TRBJ1-1): GAGVSQTPSNKVTEKGKYVELRCDPISGHTALYWYRQSLGQGPEFLIYFQGTGAADDSGLPNDRFFAVRPEGSVSTLKIQRTERGDSAVYLCASSSMGPTEAFFGQGTRLTVV.

The rearrangement uses TRBV11-2 and TRBJ1-3; D gene unclear. CDR3 size: 14 residues. Germline CDR1 reads SGHAT; CDR2 reads FQNNGV. V was clipped by 2 bases and J by 3 bases, with 8 bases between them. The CDR3 DNA is TGTGCCAGCAGCTTATCCCCGGGTGGAAACACCATATATTTT. This translates into CASSLSPGGNTIYF.

The chain joins TRBV4-3 to TRBJ1-1; the D is unclear. Between the trimmed V and J ends, which lost 2 bases and 2 bases, there was a span of 9 bases. The CDR3 sequence is 14 residues long. Germline CDR1 is LGHNA and CDR2 is YSLEER. CDR3 in DNA: TGCGCCAGCAGCCAACTGGGAATAAACACTGAAGCTTTCTTT. This codes for CASSQLGINTEAFF.